These 18 T cell receptor beta chains were sequenced from one sample in a study of T cell responses to AZD1222 COVID-19 vaccine. This table comes from immunoSEQ multiplex PCR, and its TCRdb copy is limited to in-frame clones, with some not included. The sample lists 77,000 or so clones; approximately 90% were seen once. The sample in question was peripheral blood, obtained 28 days after the second AZD1222 dose. The receptors shown here come from an adult who received the AZD1222 COVID-19 vaccine.

The chain has TRBV11-1 and TRBJ1-2; D may be TRBD1 (5 bases). The V end was cut by 5 bases, the J end by 6 bases, with 22 bases between. This CDR3 contains 16 residues. Germline V lookup: CDR1 SGHAT, CDR2 FQDESV (reference sequence). The CDR3 region is CASSPPRDLGPHGYTF. In DNA, the CDR3 is TGTGCCAGCAGCCCCCCCCGGGACCTCGGTCCCCATGGCTACACCTTC.

CDR3 bases: TGTGCCAGCAGCTTGTTCTCGCAGGGAAACCCCCCTGAGCAGTTCTTC. As protein: CASSLFSQGNPPEQFF. This chain uses TRBV5-5 with TRBJ2-1; a weak D match, TRBD1 (5 bases). Trimming left V 1 base short and J 9 bases short, with 20 bases between. From germline, CDR1 is SGHKS and CDR2 YYEKEE (reference sequence). This CDR3 spans 16 amino acids.

This clone has more than one count but fewer than ten. The gene calls are TRBV4-2 and TRBJ1-3; D possibly corresponds to TRBD1 (6 bases). This CDR3 comprises 17 residues. V was cut by 4 bases and J by 0 bases, with 16 bases left in between. Germline loops: CDR1 LGHNA, CDR2 YNFKEQ. CDR3 DNA sequence: TGTGCCAGCAGCCGTACTAGACAGGACATCTCTGGAAACACCATATATTTT. As protein: CASSRTRQDISGNTIYF.

The rearrangement joins TRBV28 to TRBJ2-6, with D unclear. The germline gives CDR1 MDHEN, CDR2 SYDVKM. The CDR3 covers 15 residues. Trimming pared 3 bases from V and 5 bases from J, leaving 11 bases between. The CDR3 region has the DNA TGTGCCAGCAGTTTCTCCGGGCCTCGGGCCAACGTCCTGACTTTC. It specifies CASSFSGPRANVLTF.

The chain uses TRBV7-7 and TRBJ2-5, with 8 bases identical to TRBD1. CDR1 SSHAT and CDR2 FNYEAQ come from the germline V gene (reference sequence). The CDR3 runs 12 residues. CDR3 bases: TGTGCTACAGGACAGGGACAAGAGACCCAGTACTTC. Amino acids: CATGQGQETQYF.

The chain combines TRBV5-7 with TRBJ1-5; weak D call: TRBD1 (5 bases). TRBV5-7 is an open reading frame whose function is uncertain. Between the trimmed V and J ends, which lost 5 bases and 3 bases, there was a span of 15 bases. The CDR3 is 15 residues long. CDR3 sequence reads: CASSPDSTLNQPQHF. For the CDR3, the DNA is TGTGCCAGCAGTCCTGACAGCACCCTCAATCAGCCCCAGCATTTT.

J is TRBJ2-2 and V is TRBV18; D is uncertain. The ends were cut back, 4 bases at V and 3 bases at J, with 12 bases in the middle. CDR3 size: 15 residues. CDR1 KGHSH and CDR2 LQKENI come from the germline V gene. The CDR3 sequence is CASSRLAVDTGELFF. Written as DNA, the CDR3 is TGTGCCAGCTCACGGCTCGCGGTAGACACCGGGGAGCTGTTTTTT.

The chain combines TRBV6-2 or TRBV6-3 with TRBJ2-7; the D is unclear. The length of the CDR3 is 13 residues. Trimming removed 0 bases from V and 3 bases from J, with 6 bases in between. Germline-derived CDR1 and CDR2 are MNHEY and SVGEGT. The CDR3 is CASSYSWGYEQYF. CDR3 DNA sequence: TGTGCCAGCAGTTACTCATGGGGCTACGAGCAGTACTTC.

V is TRBV7-2 and J is TRBJ2-7, with D perhaps assigned TRBD1 or TRBD2 (5 bases each). Looked up from germline, CDR1 is SGHTA and CDR2 is FQGNSA. The CDR3 covers 15 residues. With 0 bases removed from V and 0 bases from J, the gap between germline ends came to 9 bases. As DNA, the CDR3 is TGTGCCAGCAGCTTAGCAGTGGGACCCTCCTACGAGCAGTACTTC. Translation gives CASSLAVGPSYEQYF. The variable domain in full, with the rest retrieved from reference TRBV7-2 and TRBJ2-7, is GAGVSQSPSNKVTEKGKDVELRCDPISGHTALYWYRQSLGQGLEFLIYFQGNSAPDKSGLPSDRFSAERTGGSVSTLTIQRTQQEDSAVYLCASSLAVGPSYEQYFGPGTRLTVT.

The chain has TRBV7-2 and TRBJ2-1; perhaps D is TRBD1 or TRBD2 (5 bases each). V lost 8 bases and J 7 bases, leaving 18 bases between the germline ends. The germline V gene has CDR1 SGHTA and CDR2 FQGNSA. The CDR3 consists of 14 residues. CDR3 sequence reads: CASLGGEAVNEQFF. In nucleotides, the CDR3 is TGTGCCAGCCTTGGGGGAGAAGCGGTGAATGAGCAGTTCTTC.

V is TRBV28 and J is TRBJ1-5; possibly TRBD1 for D (5 bases). From germline, CDR1 is MDHEN and CDR2 SYDVKM. The CDR3 is 17 residues long. Trimming took 6 bases from V and 0 from J, leaving 18 bases between them. DNA of the CDR3: TGTGCCAGCAGCCTTGGCCCAGGCAGGGATAGCAATCAGCCCCAGCATTTT. This encodes CASSLGPGRDSNQPQHF.

The J gene is TRBJ2-3, the V gene TRBV21-1. TRBV21-1 is deemed a pseudogene. This CDR3 is built from 10 residues. CDR3 in amino acids: CASSKVPQYF. Here the CDR3 DNA reads TGTGCCAGCAGCAAAGTTCCGCAGTATTTT.

The gene calls are TRBV11-2 and TRBJ2-7, with 8 positions matching TRBD2. After removal of 7 bases from V and 3 bases from J, the junction contained 8 bases not matched to a gene. The CDR3 has 14 amino acids. Germline V gene sequence: CDR1 SGHAT, CDR2 FQNNGV. CDR3 residues: CASTPREGRYEQYF. The DNA of the CDR3 is TGTGCCAGCACTCCACGGGAGGGGCGCTACGAGCAGTACTTC.

This rearrangement joins TRBV7-2 to TRBJ2-3; tentative D call: TRBD2 (5 bases). Germline CDR1 and CDR2: SGHTA and FQGNSA. The CDR3 is 15 amino acids. Trimming shortened V by 5 bases and J by 4 bases, and 16 bases separated the two germline ends. CDR3 residues: CASSAPRLPPDTQYF. As DNA, the CDR3 is TGTGCCAGCAGCGCCCCAAGACTACCCCCAGATACGCAGTATTTT.

The V and J genes are TRBV20-1 and TRBJ1-2; TRBD1 might be the D (5 bases). Germline loops: CDR1 DFQATT, CDR2 SNEGSKA (reference sequence). The V end was cut by 5 bases, the J end by 11 bases, with 15 bases between. The CDR3 runs to 11 residues. CDR3 coding DNA: TGCAGTGCTCAGACGGGGGGGAGGTACACCTTC. Protein sequence: CSAQTGGRYTF.

J is TRBJ1-2 and V is TRBV29-1; D is possibly TRBD1 (6 bases). The CDR3 consists of 13 residues. The V and J ends lost 4 bases and 4 bases respectively, with 13 bases between them. Per germline, CDR1 SQVTM and CDR2 ANQGSEA. CDR3 DNA sequence: TGCAGCGTTGGAGGGGGACGGATCTATGGCTACACCTTC. As protein: CSVGGGRIYGYTF.

The chain recombines TRBV10-2 with TRBJ2-7, with unresolved D. CDR1 is WSHSY and CDR2 is SAAADI in the germline V gene. V dropped 3 bases and J dropped 2 bases, with 5 bases sitting between them. CDR3 length: 12 residues. The DNA for the CDR3 is TGCGCCAGCAGTGACCGCCCCTACGAGCAGTACTTC. The encoded protein is CASSDRPYEQYF.

The chain combines TRBV28 with TRBJ2-3; weak D call: TRBD1 (6 bases). Germline V gene lookup returns CDR1 MDHEN and CDR2 SYDVKM. Trimming stripped 6 bases from V and 4 bases from J, with 17 bases between. The length of the CDR3 is 15 residues. CDR3 loop: CASRIHDRMADTQYF. The DNA of the CDR3 is TGTGCCAGCAGGATACATGACAGGATGGCAGATACGCAGTATTTT.